The table lists the clone carrying this T cell receptor (delta chain) with a few counts. The protein recorded in TCRdb matches a much larger clone and deviates from this DNA's translation at residue 10, suggesting a read error; the protein here is obtained by translating the DNA. This entry belongs to a study of gamma-delta chains in newborns, infants, children. About the study: Polyclonal expansion of innate γδ T cells after birth follows microbial exposure.

TCRdb re-called clones from the reads via CATT. The data hold 3,500 to 4,500 delta-chain clones, with approximately 0.55% observed a single time. The CDR3 is made up of 17 amino acids. Germline V gene lookup returns CDR1 TVYSNPD and CDR2 GDNSRS (reference sequence). The receptor was isolated from a child who was a newborn, infant or young child, either healthy, febrile or measles-vaccinated (not recorded which). The sample taken for sequencing was blood. The V gene is TRDV3, the J gene TRDJ3, with D perhaps TRDD3 (6 bases). CDR3 nucleotide sequence: TGTGCCTTTAGGATACGCAGGAGCTCCCGGGACACCCGACAGATGTTTTTC. This translates into CAFRIRRSSRDTRQMFF.